The present entry profiles one T cell receptor (beta chain) with its context. The data stem from a study of blood T cell repertoires in COVID-19. About the research overall: Researchers got acute and convalescent COVID-19 samples from the United States, Italy and Spain.

After removal of 4 bases from V and 4 bases from J, the junction contained 6 bases not matched to a gene. The CDR3 has 15 amino acids. CDR1 and CDR2 from the germline V gene are SGHRS and YFSETQ. In the original workflow: Estimation of nucleated cell counts was performed using reference gene primer amplification. Produced via immunoSEQ multiplex PCR; TCRdb's table is partial and in-frame only. That table is the source of V, J and clone size, and D and trimming were worked out from the DNA. The table has 55,000 to 65,000 clones, approximately 86% seen once. This receptor was taken from a human donor with acute or convalescent COVID-19. The donor label of this sample is uncertain. The V gene is TRBV5-1, the J gene TRBJ2-1, with 9 bases aligning to TRBD1. The specimen sequenced was peripheral blood. The chain's CDR3 is CASSQTGGGYNEQFF. The CDR3 bases are TGCGCCAGCAGCCAAACAGGGGGCGGTTACAATGAGCAGTTCTTC.